Sequencing of this T cell receptor (beta chain) was carried out in a study of cytomegalovirus exposure and HLA in healthy donors. Amplification used 60 Vbeta primers and 13 Jbeta primers. Data came from immunoSEQ multiplex PCR; TCRdb stores just in-frame clones and leaves some out. The sample shows about 150,000 clones, around 84% of them seen only once. General study points: For most TCR sequences rarity was the rule, although some public TCRs occurred in many donors. In vitro testing confirmed a few CMV-associated chains as specific for CMV antigens. Cytomegalovirus status was reportedly diagnosed by the classifier with high specificity and sensitivity.

Concerning this clone itself: Its antigen is as yet unknown.

This sequence was found in a woman aged 18-29 years in good health and CMV-seronegative. Sequencing was done on a sample of PBMCs.

The chain's CDR3 is CSGSQGARYEQYF. The CDR3 bases are TGCAGCGGTTCCCAAGGGGCGAGGTACGAGCAGTACTTC. V gene TRBV29-1 combines with J gene TRBJ2-7; a weak D match, TRBD1 (5 bases). The V gene's germline CDR1 is SQVTM and CDR2 ANQGSEA. V was clipped by 7 bases and J by 4 bases, with 17 bases between them. The CDR3 covers 13 residues.